This paragraph covers one TCR beta chain sequence. The target antigen is unknown. Libraries were prepared by immunoSEQ multiplex PCR; TCRdb keeps only in-frame clonotypes and omits some of them. The sample yields 80,000 to 100,000 clones, 80% to 90% seen once. This sample stems from a study of OX40 agonist ivuxolimab in advanced cancers. Study findings and constraints: Antigens targeted by the expanded peripheral T cells were not determined. Clonal expansion among partial responders at 0.1-3.0 mg/kg ranked near the lowest.

The source is an adult with an advanced solid tumor such as melanoma, head and neck, liver or kidney cancer. The specimen was CD4+ or CD8+ T cells sorted from blood, collected in a trial of the OX40 agonist ivuxolimab.

DNA for the CDR3: TGCGCCAGCAGCTTGGTTGGGGGAGGGGCAGATACGCAGTATTTT. This encodes CASSLVGGGADTQYF. V and J are TRBV5-1 and TRBJ2-3; 7 bases fit TRBD2. V shed 0 bases, J shed 4 bases, and the junction held 5 bases outside the gene matches. Germline-derived CDR1 and CDR2 are SGHRS and YFSETQ. The CDR3 is made up of 15 amino acids. Looking up the rest from reference TRBV5-1 and TRBJ2-3 gives the full variable domain: KAGVTQTPRYLIKTRGQQVTLSCSPISGHRSVSWYQQTPGQGLQFLFEYFSETQRNKGNFPGRFSGRQFSNSRSEMNVSTLELGDSALYLCASSLVGGGADTQYFGPGTRLTVL.